This TCR beta chain stems from a study of CD8+ T cells in alopecia areata. In each case, RNA was isolated and then reverse transcribed into cDNA as the sequencing template. The method was immunoSEQ multiplex PCR; TCRdb's version includes in-frame clones alone and lacks a portion of them. The table has 130,000 or so clones, roughly 55% seen once. Treatment given: oral pan-JAK inhibitor, 5-10 mg twice daily. The CDR3 runs 16 residues. Germline V lookup: CDR1 MNHEY, CDR2 SVGAGI. After removal of 1 base from V and 7 bases from J, the junction contained 6 bases not matched to a gene. The TCR was taken from a human donor with alopecia areata. The sequenced sample was CD4+ T cells sorted from blood, obtained at week 4, from a patient treated with tofacitinib. The chain recombines TRBV6-5 with TRBJ2-7; the match to TRBD2 covers 14 bases. CDR3 residues: CASSYLTSGRAVEQYF. The CDR3, as DNA: TGTGCCAGCAGTTACTTGACTAGCGGGAGGGCGGTAGAGCAGTACTTC.